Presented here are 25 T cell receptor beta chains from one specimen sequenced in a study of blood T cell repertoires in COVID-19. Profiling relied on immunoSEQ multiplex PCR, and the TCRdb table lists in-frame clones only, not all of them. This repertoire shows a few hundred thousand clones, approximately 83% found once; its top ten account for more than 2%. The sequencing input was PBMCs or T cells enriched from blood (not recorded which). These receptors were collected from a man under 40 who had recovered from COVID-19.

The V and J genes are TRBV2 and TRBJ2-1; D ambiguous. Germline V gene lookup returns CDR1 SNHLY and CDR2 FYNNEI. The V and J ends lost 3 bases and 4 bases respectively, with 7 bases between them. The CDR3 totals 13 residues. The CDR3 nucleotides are TGTGCCAGCAGTGACGCTCAGTACAATGAGCAGTTCTTC. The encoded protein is CASSDAQYNEQFF.

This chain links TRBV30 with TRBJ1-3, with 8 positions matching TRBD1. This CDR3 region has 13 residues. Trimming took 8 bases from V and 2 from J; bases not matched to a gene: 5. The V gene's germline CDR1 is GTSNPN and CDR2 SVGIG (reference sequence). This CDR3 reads CAQDRGPGNTIYF. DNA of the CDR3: TGTGCCCAAGACAGGGGCCCTGGAAACACCATATATTTT.

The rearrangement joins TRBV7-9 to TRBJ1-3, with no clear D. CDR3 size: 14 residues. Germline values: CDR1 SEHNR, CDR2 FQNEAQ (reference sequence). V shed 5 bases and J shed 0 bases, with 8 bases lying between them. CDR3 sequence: CASSPLSSGNTIYF. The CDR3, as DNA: TGTGCCAGCAGCCCCCTGAGCTCTGGAAACACCATATATTTT.

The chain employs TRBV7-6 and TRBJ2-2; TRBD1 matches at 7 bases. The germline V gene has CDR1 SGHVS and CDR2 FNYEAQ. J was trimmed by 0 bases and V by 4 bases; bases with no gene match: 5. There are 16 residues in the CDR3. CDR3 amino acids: CASSSGTVSNTGELFF. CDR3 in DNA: TGTGCCAGCAGCTCCGGGACAGTTTCGAACACCGGGGAGCTGTTTTTT.

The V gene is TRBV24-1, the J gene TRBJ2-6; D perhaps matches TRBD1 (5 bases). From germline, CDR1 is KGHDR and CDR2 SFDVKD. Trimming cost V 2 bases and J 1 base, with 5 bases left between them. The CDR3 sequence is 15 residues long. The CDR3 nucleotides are TGTGCCACCAGTGATTCAGGGTCTGGGGCCAACGTCCTGACTTTC. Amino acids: CATSDSGSGANVLTF.

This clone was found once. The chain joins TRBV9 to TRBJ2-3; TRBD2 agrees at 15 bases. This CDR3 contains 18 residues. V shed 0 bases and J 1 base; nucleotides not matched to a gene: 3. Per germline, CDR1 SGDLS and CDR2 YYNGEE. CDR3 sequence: CASSVGRTSGGGTDTQYF. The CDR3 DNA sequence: TGTGCCAGCAGCGTAGGCCGGACTAGCGGGGGGGGCACAGATACGCAGTATTTT.

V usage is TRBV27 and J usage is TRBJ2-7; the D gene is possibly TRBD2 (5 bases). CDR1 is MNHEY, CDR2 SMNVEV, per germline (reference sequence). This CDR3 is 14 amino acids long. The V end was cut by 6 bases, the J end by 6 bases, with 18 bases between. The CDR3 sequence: CASRPGQDRGEQYF. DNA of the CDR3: TGTGCCAGCAGGCCGGGCCAGGATCGGGGCGAGCAGTACTTC.

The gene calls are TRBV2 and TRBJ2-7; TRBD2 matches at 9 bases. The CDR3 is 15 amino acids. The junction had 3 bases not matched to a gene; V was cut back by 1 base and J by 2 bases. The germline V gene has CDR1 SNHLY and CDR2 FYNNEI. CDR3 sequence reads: CASSEEAGGPYEQYF. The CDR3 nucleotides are TGTGCCAGCAGTGAAGAGGCGGGGGGGCCCTACGAGCAGTACTTC. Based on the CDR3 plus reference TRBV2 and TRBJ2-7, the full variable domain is EPEVTQTPSHQVTQMGQEVILRCVPISNHLYFYWYRQILGQKVEFLVSFYNNEISEKSEIFDDQFSVERPDGSNFTLKIRSTKLEDSAMYFCASSEEAGGPYEQYFGPGTRLTVT.

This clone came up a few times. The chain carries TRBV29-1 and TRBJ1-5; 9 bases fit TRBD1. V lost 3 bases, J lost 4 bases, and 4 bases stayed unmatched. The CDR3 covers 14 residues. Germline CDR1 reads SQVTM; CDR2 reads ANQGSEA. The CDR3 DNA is TGCAGCGTTGAGGGACAGGGTTTTAATCAGCCCCAGCATTTT. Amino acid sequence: CSVEGQGFNQPQHF.

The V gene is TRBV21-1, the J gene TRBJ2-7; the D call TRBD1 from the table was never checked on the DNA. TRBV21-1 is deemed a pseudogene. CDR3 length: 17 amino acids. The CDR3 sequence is CASSKSTRTGGPYEQYF. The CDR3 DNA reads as TGTGCCAGCAGCAAATCCACTCGGACAGGGGGCCCCTACGAGCAGTACTTC.

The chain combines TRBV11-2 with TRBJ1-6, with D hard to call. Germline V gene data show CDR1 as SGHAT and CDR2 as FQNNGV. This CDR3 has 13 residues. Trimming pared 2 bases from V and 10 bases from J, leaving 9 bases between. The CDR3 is CASSLIFYSPLHF. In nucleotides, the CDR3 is TGTGCCAGCAGCTTAATTTTCTACTCACCCCTCCACTTT.

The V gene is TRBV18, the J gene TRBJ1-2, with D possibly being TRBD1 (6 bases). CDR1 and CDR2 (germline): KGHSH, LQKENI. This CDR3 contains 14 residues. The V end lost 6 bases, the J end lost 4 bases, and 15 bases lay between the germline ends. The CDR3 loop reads CASSKGGLGYGYTF. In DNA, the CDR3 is TGTGCCAGCTCCAAAGGGGGTCTCGGCTATGGCTACACCTTC.

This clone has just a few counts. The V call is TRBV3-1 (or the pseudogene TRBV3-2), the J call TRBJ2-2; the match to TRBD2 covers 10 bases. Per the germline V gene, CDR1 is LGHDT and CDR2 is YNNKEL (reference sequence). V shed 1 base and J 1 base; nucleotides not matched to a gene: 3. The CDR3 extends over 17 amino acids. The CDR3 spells CASSQVSGGKNTGELFF. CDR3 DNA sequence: TGTGCCAGCAGCCAAGTTAGCGGGGGGAAGAACACCGGGGAGCTGTTTTTT.

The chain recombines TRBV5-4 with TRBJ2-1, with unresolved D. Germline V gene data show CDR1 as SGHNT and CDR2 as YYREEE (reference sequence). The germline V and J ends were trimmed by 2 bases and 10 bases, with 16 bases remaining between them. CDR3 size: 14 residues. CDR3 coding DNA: TGTGCCAGCAGCTTTTCCAACTTCCCCGGGGAGCAGTTCTTC. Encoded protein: CASSFSNFPGEQFF.

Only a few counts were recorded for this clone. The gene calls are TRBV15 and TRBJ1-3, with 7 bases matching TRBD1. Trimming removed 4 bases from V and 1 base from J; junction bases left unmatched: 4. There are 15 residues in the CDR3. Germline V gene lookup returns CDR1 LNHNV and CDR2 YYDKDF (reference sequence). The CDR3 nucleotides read TGTGCCACCAGCATCGACAGGGCGTCTGGAAACACCATATATTTT. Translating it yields CATSIDRASGNTIYF.

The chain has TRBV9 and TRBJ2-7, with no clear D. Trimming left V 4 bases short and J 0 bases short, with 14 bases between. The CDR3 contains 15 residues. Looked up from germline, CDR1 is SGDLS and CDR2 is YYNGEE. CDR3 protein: CASSPHGTGSYEQYF. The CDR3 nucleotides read TGTGCCAGCAGCCCCCATGGCACGGGCTCCTACGAGCAGTACTTC.

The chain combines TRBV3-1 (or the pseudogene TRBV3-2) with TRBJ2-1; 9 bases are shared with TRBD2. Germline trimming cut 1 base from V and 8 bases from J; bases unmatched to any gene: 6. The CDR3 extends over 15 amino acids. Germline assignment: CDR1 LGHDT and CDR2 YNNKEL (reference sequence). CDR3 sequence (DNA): TGTGCCAGCAGCCAAGTCGCAGCGGGGGGAGATGAGCAGTTCTTC. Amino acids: CASSQVAAGGDEQFF.

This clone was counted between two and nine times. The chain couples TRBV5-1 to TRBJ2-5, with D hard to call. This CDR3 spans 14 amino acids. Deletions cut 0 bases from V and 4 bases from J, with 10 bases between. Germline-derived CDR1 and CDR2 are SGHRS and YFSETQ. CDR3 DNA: TGCGCCAGCAGCTTGGTTGGGCCCGGAGAGACCCAGTACTTC. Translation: CASSLVGPGETQYF.

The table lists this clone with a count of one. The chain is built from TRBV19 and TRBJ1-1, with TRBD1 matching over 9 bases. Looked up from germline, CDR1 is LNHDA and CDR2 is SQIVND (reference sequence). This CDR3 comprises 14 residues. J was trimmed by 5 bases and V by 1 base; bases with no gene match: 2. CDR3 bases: TGTGCCAGTAGTATAGCCGGGACAGGGACTGAAGCTTTCTTT. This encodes CASSIAGTGTEAFF.

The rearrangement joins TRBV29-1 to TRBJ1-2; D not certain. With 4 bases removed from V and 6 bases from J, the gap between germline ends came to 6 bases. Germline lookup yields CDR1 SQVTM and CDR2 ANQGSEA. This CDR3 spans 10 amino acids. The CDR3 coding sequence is TGCAGCGTTGGGGAGGATGGCTACACCTTC. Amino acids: CSVGEDGYTF.

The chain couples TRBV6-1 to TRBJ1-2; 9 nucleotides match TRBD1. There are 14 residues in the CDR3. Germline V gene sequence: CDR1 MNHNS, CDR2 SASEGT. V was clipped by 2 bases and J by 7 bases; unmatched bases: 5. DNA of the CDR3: TGTGCCAGCAGTGAACCGGGACAGGGCGGTGGCTACACCTTC. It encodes CASSEPGQGGGYTF.

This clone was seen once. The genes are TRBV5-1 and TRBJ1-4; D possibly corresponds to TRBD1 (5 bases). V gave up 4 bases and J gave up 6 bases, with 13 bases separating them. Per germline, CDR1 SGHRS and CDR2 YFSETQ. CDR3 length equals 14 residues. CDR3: CASSQEGHDEKLFF. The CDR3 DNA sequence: TGCGCCAGCAGCCAGGAGGGGCATGATGAAAAACTGTTTTTT.

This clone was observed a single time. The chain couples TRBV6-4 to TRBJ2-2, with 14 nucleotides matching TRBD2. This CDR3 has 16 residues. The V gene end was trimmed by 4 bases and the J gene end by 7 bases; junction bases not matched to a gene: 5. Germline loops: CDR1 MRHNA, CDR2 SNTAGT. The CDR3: CASSATSGGAVGELFF. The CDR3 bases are TGTGCCAGCAGTGCGACTAGCGGGGGGGCCGTCGGGGAGCTGTTTTTT.

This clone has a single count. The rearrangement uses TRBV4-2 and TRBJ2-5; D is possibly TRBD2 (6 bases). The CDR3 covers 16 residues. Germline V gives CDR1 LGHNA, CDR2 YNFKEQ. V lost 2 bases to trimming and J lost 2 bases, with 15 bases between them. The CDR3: CASSQWGSGSQETQYF. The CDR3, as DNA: TGTGCCAGCAGCCAATGGGGGAGCGGGTCACAAGAGACCCAGTACTTC.

CDR3: CASRGTGGGNQPQHF. CDR3 nucleotide sequence: TGTGCCAGCAGGGGGACAGGGGGCGGCAATCAGCCCCAGCATTTT. The V gene is TRBV25-1, the J gene TRBJ1-5, with 12 positions matching TRBD1. Per the germline V gene, CDR1 is MGHDK and CDR2 is SYGVNS. The CDR3 length is 15 residues. V lost 6 bases to trimming and J lost 2 bases; unmatched junction nucleotides: 2.